The sequence of this T cell receptor (beta chain) was determined in a study of shared clonotypes between healthy human individuals. Remarks on this clone: As yet, its antigen is unknown.

TCRdb's copy holds only in-frame clones and misses some; the assay was immunoSEQ multiplex PCR. The sample holds approximately 95,000 clones, less than 80% seen once. Points from the study as a whole: Against clonotypes common to all four donors, non-shared ones had lower generation probabilities.

Germline lookup yields CDR1 MNHNS and CDR2 SASEGT. V was shortened by 3 bases and J by 6 bases, with 14 bases between the two germline ends. The CDR3 is 15 amino acids. The chain recombines TRBV6-1 with TRBJ2-2, with D maybe TRBD2 (6 bases). The material sequenced was memory CD8+ T cells sorted from blood. As for subset: CD45RO+ cells pooled with CCR7-negative TemRA cells. This sequence was found in a man aged 25 to 40 in good health. The CDR3 DNA reads TGTGCCAGCAGTGAGGTGGGGGGTGGCGCCGGGGAGCTGTTTTTT. Protein: CASSEVGGGAGELFF.